This TCR beta chain was sequenced in a study of blood T cells in healthy people across ages. Study-level results: There were more naive CD4+ cells and higher diversity in long-lived donors than in aged donors.

This CDR3 has 13 residues. Germline V gives CDR1 DFQATT, CDR2 SNEGSKA (reference sequence). V was trimmed by 2 bases and J by 6 bases, leaving 8 bases between them. Alongside a J-beta primer mix, a sample-barcoded 5' primer served in a second PCR lasting roughly 7 to 12 cycles. TCRdb itself ran the 5' RACE reads through MiXCR, one entry per CDR3 protein. The sample holds about 1.1 million distinct CDR3 sequences; 35% to 40% are singletons and the top ten take 10% to 15%. In regard to this clonotype: The antigen is undetermined.

The specimen was blood. This sequence originates from a man between 18 and 29 years old in good health. This chain uses TRBV20-1 with TRBJ1-6, with D hard to call. Here the CDR3 reads CSARSGVNSPLHF. The CDR3 nucleotides read TGCAGTGCTAGATCCGGTGTTAATTCACCCCTCCACTTT.